The next 11 T cell receptor beta chains were all read from a single sample in a study of T cell repertoires in cytomegalovirus infection. No antigen is known for these receptors. TCRdb redid the calling of the reads with MiXCR, one entry per CDR3 protein. The table shows roughly 570,000 distinct CDR3 sequences, with around 40% occurring only once. The starting material was cultured PBMCs, obtained from culture after CMV antigen stimulation. Receptors were obtained from a human donor in good health (CMV status not recorded). Some clones in this sample may be carry-over from other donors' samples.

The V and J genes are TRBV28 and TRBJ2-7; 11 bases fit TRBD1. The germline V gene has CDR1 MDHEN and CDR2 SYDVKM. With V trimmed by 1 base and J by 2 bases, 4 bases remained unmatched. The CDR3 extends over 16 amino acids. CDR3 nucleotides: TGTGCCAGCAGTTTATCCGGGACAGGGGGTGCCTACGAGCAGTACTTC. Its translation is CASSLSGTGGAYEQYF.

The V and J genes are TRBV13 and TRBJ2-3; 12 nucleotides match TRBD2. V lost 5 bases to trimming and J lost 3 bases; unmatched junction nucleotides: 12. The CDR3 loop spans 18 amino acids. CDR1 PRHDT and CDR2 FYEKMQ come from the germline V gene (reference sequence). In nucleotides, the CDR3 is TGTGCCAGCAGCCCTGGGCTAGCGGGAGGGCCATCGACAGATACGCAGTATTTT. It is translated as CASSPGLAGGPSTDTQYF.

The chain recombines TRBV7-3 with TRBJ2-7; D uncertain. Trimming took off 5 bases at V and 0 bases at J, with 14 bases between the two ends. Looked up from germline, CDR1 is SGHTA and CDR2 is FQGTGA. There are 15 residues in the CDR3. The DNA for the CDR3 is TGTGCCAGCAGCGGACGGCCCAGGAGCTCCTACGAGCAGTACTTC. Residues: CASSGRPRSSYEQYF. Combining the CDR3 with reference TRBV7-3 and TRBJ2-7 gives the whole variable domain GAGVSQTPSNKVTEKGKYVELRCDPISGHTALYWYRQSLGQGPEFLIYFQGTGAADDSGLPNDRFFAVRPEGSVSTLKIQRTERGDSAVYLCASSGRPRSSYEQYFGPGTRLTVT.

This clonotype was found many times. The chain links TRBV7-2 to TRBJ2-7; 11 bases align to TRBD2. Germline lookup yields CDR1 SGHTA and CDR2 FQGNSA. The CDR3 sequence is 14 residues long. J gave up 6 bases and V 2 bases, and 3 bases lay outside the gene matches. The CDR3, as DNA: TGTGCCAGCAGCTTAACTAGCGGGAGTCGCGAGCAGTACTTC. Translating gives CASSLTSGSREQYF. Together with reference TRBV7-2 and TRBJ2-7, the CDR3 gives the full variable domain: GAGVSQSPSNKVTEKGKDVELRCDPISGHTALYWYRQSLGQGLEFLIYFQGNSAPDKSGLPSDRFSAERTGGSVSTLTIQRTQQEDSAVYLCASSLTSGSREQYFGPGTRLTVT.

The gene calls are TRBV7-2 and TRBJ2-5, with D unclear. V lost 1 base, J lost 5 bases, and 14 bases lay in between. Germline V CDR1 and CDR2: SGHTA, FQGNSA. This CDR3 is 15 amino acids long. CDR3 region: CASSLERLFGETQYF. In nucleotides, the CDR3 is TGTGCCAGCAGCTTAGAGAGGCTCTTCGGGGAGACCCAGTACTTC.

This clonotype showed up just a few times. The V gene is TRBV12-3 or TRBV12-4, the J gene TRBJ2-3; 7 positions agree with TRBD1. This CDR3 is built from 15 residues. V was pared by 5 bases and J by 4 bases, with 9 bases of the junction left unmatched. CDR3 sequence (DNA): TGTGCCAGCAGTAAGGGACAGACGAAATCAGATACGCAGTATTTT. Amino acid sequence: CASSKGQTKSDTQYF.

This clonotype was observed at least ten times. V usage is TRBV7-2 and J usage is TRBJ1-6; D not resolved. Germline V CDR1 and CDR2: SGHTA, FQGNSA. The CDR3 totals 13 residues. Deletions cut 5 bases from V and 13 bases from J, with 15 bases between. In nucleotides, the CDR3 is TGTGCCAGCAGCCCTACCCGGCCAGCTCCCCTCCACTTT. Encoded protein: CASSPTRPAPLHF.

V gene TRBV18 combines with J gene TRBJ1-3; TRBD1 matches 11 bases. The germline V gene encodes CDR1 KGHSH and CDR2 LQKENI. V lost 6 bases and J lost 3; bases outside the gene matches: 7. CDR3 length: 16 amino acids. CDR3 sequence (DNA): TGTGCCAGCTCGCCCGCCGGGACAGGGGGTGGAAACACCATATATTTT. Protein sequence: CASSPAGTGGGNTIYF.

The rearrangement links TRBV12-3 or TRBV12-4 to TRBJ2-1, with D uncertain. Trimming took off 3 bases at V and 7 bases at J, with 13 bases between the two ends. The CDR3 totals 14 residues. CDR3 in amino acids: CASSFIFSVNEQFF. CDR3 nucleotides: TGTGCCAGCAGTTTTATCTTTTCAGTGAATGAGCAGTTCTTC.

Ten or more counts support this clonotype. CDR3 nucleotide sequence: TGTGCCAGCAGCCCCTCCCCAGGGAGTGCCTACGAGCAGTACTTC. Protein product: CASSPSPGSAYEQYF. The V and J genes are TRBV7-2 and TRBJ2-7; TRBD1 or TRBD2 may be the D gene (5 bases each). V gave up 5 bases and J gave up 2 bases, with 16 bases separating them. CDR3 length: 15 amino acids. The germline V gene has CDR1 SGHTA and CDR2 FQGNSA.

The chain links TRBV28 to TRBJ1-3, with D perhaps matching TRBD1 (5 bases). V lost 5 bases and J 1 base, leaving 24 bases between the germline ends. This CDR3 region has 19 residues. In germline, CDR1 is MDHEN, CDR2 SYDVKM. The CDR3, as DNA: TGTGCCAGCAGTGCCCCCGGGGGGGGAGGAGGCCCATCTGGAAACACCATATATTTT. Protein sequence: CASSAPGGGGGPSGNTIYF.